This is a list of T cell receptor beta chains from one sample in a study of identical twins. TCRdb recomputed calls from the 5' RACE reads with MiXCR, one row per CDR3 protein. Of fewer than 900,000 distinct CDR3 sequences listed, 18% are singletons. These records were also assigned to another study, of T cells expressing NK-cell markers.

The sample was PBMCs. The receptors were gathered from a young woman in good health. Both conserved end residues are part of each CDR3. The D gene is left open where the match is weak. Some rows have no size entry. The others give once, few or many, or a class for an expanded clone.

J gene	CDR3 length	D gene	V gene	clone size	CDR3 DNA	CDR3 protein
TRBJ2-1	14	NA	TRBV11-2	many	TGTGCCAGCAGCTTAGCGGGGGTGGAGAATGAGCAGTTCTTC	CASSLAGVENEQFF
TRBJ2-7	15	NA	TRBV20-1	NA	TGCAGTGCAAAGAGGTGGGAAACAGGGTCCTACGAGCAGTACTTC	CSAKRWETGSYEQYF
TRBJ1-1	13	NA	TRBV3-1	NA	TGTGCCAGCGGTCCCAGGGTTTCTTTTGGGGCTTTCTTT	CASGPRVSFGAFF
TRBJ1-2	14	TRBD1	TRBV6-1	NA	TGTGCCAGCTCAGAGACAGGGGCAACCAGGGGCTACACCTTC	CASSETGATRGYTF
TRBJ2-1	14	TRBD2	TRBV27	many	TGTGCCAGCAGTTTCCTAGCGGGGGACAATGAGCAGTTCTTC	CASSFLAGDNEQFF
TRBJ2-2	14	NA	TRBV7-9	NA	TGTGCCAGCAGCTGGGATATCTACACCGGGGAGCTGTTTTTT	CASSWDIYTGELFF
TRBJ2-5	13	NA	TRBV7-2	few	TGTGCCAGCAGCTTTAGGATTCAAGAGACCCAGTACTTC	CASSFRIQETQYF
TRBJ2-3	17	TRBD2	TRBV7-9	few	TGTGCCAGCAGCCGCGCCTTAGCGGGAGTTGGCACAGATACGCAGTATTTT	CASSRALAGVGTDTQYF
TRBJ2-7	14	TRBD2	TRBV3-1	NA	TGTGCCAGCAGCCGAGGGGCGGGAGGCTACGAGCAGTACTTC	CASSRGAGGYEQYF
TRBJ2-1	11	NA	TRBV20-1	NA	TGCAGTGCTAGGGGGGGACCCGAGCAGTTCTTC	CSARGGPEQFF
TRBJ2-2	14	NA	TRBV7-9	NA	TGTGCCAGCAGCCCGGCCCACAACACCGGGGAGCTGTTTTTT	CASSPAHNTGELFF
TRBJ2-3	18	NA	TRBV7-3	once	TGTGCCAGCAGCAATCTTCTAGGGCGGGGTGTCCCGACAGATACGCAGTATTTT	CASSNLLGRGVPTDTQYF
TRBJ2-3	11	NA	TRBV20-1	few	TGCAGTGCTCCACGCACAGATACGCAGTATTTT	CSAPRTDTQYF
TRBJ2-5	14	TRBD1	TRBV6-1	NA	TGTGCCAGCAGAAGGGACAGGGACCAAGAGACCCAGTACTTC	CASRRDRDQETQYF
TRBJ2-5	15	NA	TRBV20-1	few	TGCAGTGCTAGAGACGGACACGGGATGGAAGAGACCCAGTACTTC	CSARDGHGMEETQYF
TRBJ2-7	13	TRBD1	TRBV7-6	NA	TGTGCCAGCAGGGGACAGGGGGCTCGGGAGCAGTACTTC	CASRGQGAREQYF
TRBJ2-2	13	NA	TRBV5-1	few	TGCGCCAGCAGACCGACGAACACCGGGGAGCTGTTTTTT	CASRPTNTGELFF
TRBJ2-1	16	NA	TRBV4-2	NA	TGTGCCAGCAGCCAAGATATGACTACCAGCTACAATGAGCAGTTCTTC	CASSQDMTTSYNEQFF
TRBJ2-7	16	NA	TRBV4-3	few	TGCGCCAGCAGCCAAGCAGGCGGGTGGGGGTCCTACGAGCAGTACTTC	CASSQAGGWGSYEQYF
TRBJ2-2	15	TRBD1	TRBV6-5	few	TGTGCCAGCAGTTACAGACAGGGACGTACCGGGGAGCTGTTTTTT	CASSYRQGRTGELFF
TRBJ2-1	14	NA	TRBV6-4	NA	TGTGCCAATTTACGATTAAGCTCCTACAATGAGCAGTTCTTC	CANLRLSSYNEQFF
TRBJ1-1	11	NA	TRBV3-1	NA	TGTGCCAGCAGCCAATCCAGTAGGGCTTTCTTT	CASSQSSRAFF
TRBJ1-1	13	NA	TRBV4-2	NA	TGTGCCAGCAGCCAAGATCGGATGGCTGAAGCTTTCTTT	CASSQDRMAEAFF
TRBJ1-1	13	NA	TRBV5-1	few	TGCGCCAGCAAGGATCCAGGGAACACTGAAGCTTTCTTT	CASKDPGNTEAFF
TRBJ1-1	17	TRBD1	TRBV7-2	NA	TGTGCCAGCAGCTTAGCGCCGCGGTCAGGGGGGGGGACTGAAGCTTTCTTT	CASSLAPRSGGGTEAFF
TRBJ1-3	14	NA	TRBV7-9	few	TGTGCCAGCAGCTACCGGACCTCTGGAAACACCATATATTTT	CASSYRTSGNTIYF
TRBJ2-1	13	NA	TRBV28	NA	TGTGCCACCAGCGGGTCTGGCCGCAATGAGCAGTTCTTC	CATSGSGRNEQFF
TRBJ2-1	15	TRBD2	TRBV20-1	NA	TGCAGTGCTAGAGCCCTAGCGGGAGTAGGTAATGAGCAGTTCTTC	CSARALAGVGNEQFF
TRBJ2-3	14	TRBD2	TRBV3-1	few	TGTGCCAGCAGGGGACTAGCGGCCGGGGATACGCAGTATTTT	CASRGLAAGDTQYF
TRBJ2-7	14	NA	TRBV15	NA	TGTGCCACCAGCAGAGATAGGCTCGGAGGCGAGCAGTACTTC	CATSRDRLGGEQYF
TRBJ2-1	20	NA	TRBV21-1	few	TGTGCCAGCAGCAAAGAGGCTAGCGGGAGGCCCGTGAGCTCCTACAATGAGCAGTTCTTC	CASSKEASGRPVSSYNEQFF
TRBJ2-7	17	TRBD2	TRBV20-1	few	TGCAGTGCCACCGTACTAGCGGGAGGGCCTGAGTTATACGAGCAGTACTTC	CSATVLAGGPELYEQYF